The 31 T cell receptor beta chains below all came from one sample that was sequenced in a study of shared clonotypes between healthy human individuals. Some clones are missing from TCRdb's copy, which holds only in-frame ones; the method was immunoSEQ multiplex PCR. The repertoire holds more than 2,000,000 clones, with 85% to 95% as singletons. The sequencing input was naive CD4+ T cells sorted from blood. The subset is: CD45RA+ positively selected. The receptors stem from a man younger than 30 in good health.

V and J are TRBV6-5 and TRBJ2-1, with 9 bases lining up with TRBD2. Trimming at V came to 7 bases and at J to 9 bases, leaving 10 bases not matched to a gene. CDR3 length: 14 amino acids. Germline values: CDR1 MNHEY, CDR2 SVGAGI. Here the CDR3 DNA reads TGTGCCAGCACCTCCGGGACTAGCATCGGTGAGCAGTTCTTC. This encodes CASTSGTSIGEQFF.

This chain uses TRBV5-1 with TRBJ2-2; no definite D call. The germline gives CDR1 SGHRS, CDR2 YFSETQ. CDR3 size: 15 residues. Between the trimmed V and J ends, which lost 3 bases and 4 bases, there was a span of 13 bases. The CDR3 DNA reads as TGCGCCAGCAGCTGGTCGACCCATGGCACCGGGGAGCTGTTTTTT. As protein: CASSWSTHGTGELFF.

This chain connects TRBV7-3 to TRBJ2-7; 8 positions match TRBD1. CDR3 length equals 13 residues. The V gene end was trimmed by 5 bases and the J gene end by 3 bases; junction bases not matched to a gene: 3. CDR1 SGHTA and CDR2 FQGTGA come from the germline V gene. The CDR3 coding sequence is TGTGCCAGCAGCGACAGGGGAGGCTACGAGCAGTACTTC. Its protein is CASSDRGGYEQYF.

V gene TRBV13 combines with J gene TRBJ2-7, with TRBD2 identical over 8 bases. This CDR3 has 13 amino acids. V was pared by 5 bases and J by 3 bases, with 3 bases of the junction left unmatched. The germline V gene encodes CDR1 PRHDT and CDR2 FYEKMQ (reference sequence). DNA for the CDR3: TGTGCCAGCAGCCACCGGGGGGGCTACGAGCAGTACTTC. Translated, it gives CASSHRGGYEQYF. The full variable domain, completed using reference TRBV13 and TRBJ2-7, is AAGVIQSPRHLIKEKRETATLKCYPIPRHDTVYWYQQGPGQDPQFLISFYEKMQSDKGSIPDRFSAQQFSDYHSELNMSSLELGDSALYFCASSHRGGYEQYFGPGTRLTVT.

The chain has TRBV5-1 and TRBJ2-3; 7 bases align to TRBD1. With 4 bases clipped from V and 0 bases from J, the junction kept 5 bases outside the gene matches. Per the germline V gene, CDR1 is SGHRS and CDR2 is YFSETQ. The CDR3 runs 15 residues. CDR3 region: CASSPRGQSTDTQYF. As DNA, the CDR3 is TGCGCCAGCAGCCCCCGGGGACAGAGCACAGATACGCAGTATTTT.

This chain links TRBV10-2 with TRBJ1-4; D possibly corresponds to TRBD1 (5 bases). Germline V gene data show CDR1 as WSHSY and CDR2 as SAAADI. The ends were cut back, 10 bases at V and 7 bases at J, with 22 bases in the middle. The CDR3 consists of 15 residues. The CDR3 nucleotides are TGCGCCACCACACTTGGGGCAGGGTACGGTGAAAAACTGTTTTTT. Protein sequence: CATTLGAGYGEKLFF.

The chain couples TRBV5-1 to TRBJ2-3; D gene ambiguous. The CDR3 has 14 amino acids. Germline V gene sequence: CDR1 SGHRS, CDR2 YFSETQ. The V gene lost 0 bases and the J gene lost 2 bases, with 7 bases spanning the gap. CDR3 sequence reads: CASSLASATDTQYF. CDR3 nucleotide sequence: TGCGCCAGCAGCTTGGCCTCAGCCACAGATACGCAGTATTTT.

The chain carries TRBV19 and TRBJ2-7; D may be TRBD1 (7 bases). V was trimmed by 5 bases and J by 2 bases, leaving 13 bases between them. CDR1 and CDR2 from the germline V gene are LNHDA and SQIVND (reference sequence). CDR3 length: 14 amino acids. CDR3 bases: TGTGCCAGTAGTTCCCAGGGGGGACCCTACGAGCAGTACTTC. Protein sequence: CASSSQGGPYEQYF.

This chain connects TRBV28 to TRBJ2-3; tentatively, D is TRBD2 (6 bases). Trimming removed 2 bases at V and 2 bases at J, with 20 bases between. In germline, CDR1 is MDHEN, CDR2 SYDVKM. The CDR3 length is 18 residues. The CDR3 region has the DNA TGTGCCAGCAGTTTACGGGCGATCCGGCGGGGCGACACAGATACGCAGTATTTT. It yields the protein CASSLRAIRRGDTDTQYF.

The CDR3 bases are TGTGCCAGCAGTTCGGCCGGGGCTACGAACACTGAAGCTTTCTTT. It yields the protein CASSSAGATNTEAFF. The chain joins TRBV28 to TRBJ1-1; TRBD1 might be the D (5 bases). The ends were cut back, 4 bases at V and 1 base at J, with 13 bases in the middle. Per germline, CDR1 MDHEN and CDR2 SYDVKM. The CDR3 runs 15 residues.

This CDR3 reads CASSNGQGAYEQYF. In DNA form, the CDR3 reads TGTGCCAGCAGCAACGGACAGGGGGCCTACGAGCAGTACTTC. This chain links TRBV9 with TRBJ2-7; 10 positions agree with TRBD1. CDR3 size: 14 residues. J lost 2 bases, V lost 4 bases, and 3 bases had no gene match. The V gene's germline CDR1 is SGDLS and CDR2 YYNGEE.

This chain uses TRBV7-2 with TRBJ2-6; 10 bases are shared with TRBD1. This CDR3 has 17 amino acids. The trim removed 6 bases at V and 0 bases at J, leaving 5 bases unmatched. The germline CDR1 and CDR2 sequences are SGHTA and FQGNSA. This chain's CDR3 is CASRTGTGVSGANVLTF. The CDR3, as DNA: TGTGCCAGCAGAACCGGGACAGGGGTCTCTGGGGCCAACGTCCTGACTTTC.

The chain combines TRBV21-1 with TRBJ2-5; the DNA was not used to check the table's D call, TRBD2. TRBV21-1 is annotated as a pseudogene. The CDR3 consists of 18 residues. Here the CDR3 reads CASSNWRLAGGREETQYF. The DNA for the CDR3 is TGTGCCAGCAGCAATTGGAGACTAGCGGGGGGCCGCGAAGAGACCCAGTACTTC.

This chain uses TRBV6-1 with TRBJ2-1; 9 positions match TRBD2. Germline-derived CDR1 and CDR2 are MNHNS and SASEGT. The V segment lost 10 bases and the J segment 8 bases; nucleotides outside the gene matches: 15. This CDR3 is 15 amino acids long. This chain's CDR3 is CANDRLAGFGDEQFF. The CDR3 DNA follows: TGTGCCAACGACCGCCTAGCGGGGTTCGGGGATGAGCAGTTCTTC.

V and J are TRBV2 and TRBJ2-7; tentative D call: TRBD2 (5 bases). This CDR3 has 13 residues. The V end was cut by 4 bases, the J end by 6 bases, with 13 bases between. The germline CDR1 and CDR2 sequences are SNHLY and FYNNEI. The CDR3 nucleotides are TGTGCCAGCAGTGGGGAGTCCCAGATCGAGCAGTACTTC. Translated: CASSGESQIEQYF.

The chain joins TRBV5-1 to TRBJ2-3; possibly TRBD1 for D (5 bases). CDR1 and CDR2 from the germline V gene are SGHRS and YFSETQ. V dropped 4 bases and J dropped 0 bases, with 9 bases sitting between them. The CDR3 is made up of 14 amino acids. The CDR3 loop reads CASSDSTSTDTQYF. CDR3 DNA: TGCGCCAGCAGCGACAGCACTAGCACAGATACGCAGTATTTT.

This clone was counted once. Within the sample, other DNA sequences also encode this same CDR3. Written as DNA, the CDR3 is TGCGCCAGCAGCTTGGAGGGACCTGGAAACACCATATATTTT. Translation: CASSLEGPGNTIYF. This chain uses TRBV5-1 with TRBJ1-3; possible D gene TRBD1, 5 bases. The CDR3 runs 14 residues. The V end was cut by 0 bases, the J end by 2 bases, with 6 bases between. Germline loops: CDR1 SGHRS, CDR2 YFSETQ.

This chain uses TRBV5-1 with TRBJ2-2, with D perhaps TRBD2 (5 bases). Germline V gene lookup returns CDR1 SGHRS and CDR2 YFSETQ. The CDR3 runs 15 residues. The V gene lost 4 bases and the J gene lost 4 bases, with 14 bases spanning the gap. The CDR3 is CASSRSGFGTGELFF. The CDR3 nucleotides read TGCGCCAGCAGCCGGAGCGGCTTCGGCACCGGGGAGCTGTTTTTT.

V gene TRBV7-2 combines with J gene TRBJ1-4; 7 nucleotides agree with TRBD1. This CDR3 is 15 amino acids long. Unmatched junction bases numbered 5, after V lost 4 bases and J lost 3 bases. Germline CDR1 reads SGHTA; CDR2 reads FQGNSA. CDR3 region: CASSSQTGSNEKLFF. CDR3 DNA: TGTGCCAGCAGCTCCCAGACAGGGTCTAATGAAAAACTGTTTTTT.

Turning to this clone: Different DNA sequences within this sample yield the same CDR3. The V gene is TRBV5-1, the J gene TRBJ2-1, with D unresolved. The CDR3 runs to 13 residues. Trimming removed 0 bases from V and 2 bases from J, with 3 bases in between. The V gene's germline CDR1 is SGHRS and CDR2 YFSETQ. CDR3 residues: CASSLGPYNEQFF. The CDR3 nucleotides read TGCGCCAGCAGCTTGGGGCCCTACAATGAGCAGTTCTTC.

This clone appeared a single time. The chain recombines TRBV5-6 with TRBJ1-1, with TRBD1 matching 7 bases. Germline V gene data show CDR1 as SGHDT and CDR2 as YYEEEE. The CDR3 extends over 15 amino acids. V was pared by 0 bases and J by 1 base, with 3 bases of the junction left unmatched. In nucleotides, the CDR3 is TGTGCCAGCAGCTTGGTACAGGGGCGGAACACTGAAGCTTTCTTT. Encoded protein: CASSLVQGRNTEAFF.

V usage is TRBV9 and J usage is TRBJ2-3; TRBD2 matches at 7 bases. This CDR3 region has 12 residues. J gave up 8 bases and V 4 bases, and 4 bases lay outside the gene matches. Germline V lookup: CDR1 SGDLS, CDR2 YYNGEE. The CDR3 region has the DNA TGTGCCAGCAGCCCATTAGCGGGTACGCAGTATTTT. Amino acid sequence: CASSPLAGTQYF.

The chain combines TRBV30 with TRBJ1-4; D remains ambiguous. Germline V gives CDR1 GTSNPN, CDR2 SVGIG (reference sequence). This CDR3 is 12 amino acids long. The V end was cut by 3 bases, the J end by 3 bases, with 5 bases between. CDR3 coding DNA: TGTGCCTGGAGAGAGTCTAATGAAAAACTGTTTTTT. Encoded protein: CAWRESNEKLFF.

J is TRBJ2-7 and V is TRBV6-1; D might be TRBD1 (5 bases). V lost 1 base, J lost 0 bases, and 19 bases lay in between. There are 18 residues in the CDR3. Germline V gene data show CDR1 as MNHNS and CDR2 as SASEGT. CDR3 loop: CASSEGRASHSSSYEQYF. CDR3 bases: TGTGCCAGCAGTGAAGGCAGGGCGTCTCATTCCTCCTCCTACGAGCAGTACTTC.

The chain uses TRBV5-1 and TRBJ1-1, with 7 bases lining up with TRBD1. The J segment lost 4 bases and the V segment lost 0 bases, leaving 9 bases of the junction unmatched. From germline, CDR1 is SGHRS and CDR2 YFSETQ. This CDR3 is built from 16 residues. The CDR3 DNA reads as TGCGCCAGCAGCTTGGCCGGGGCAGGGGGTAGCACTGAAGCTTTCTTT. It codes for CASSLAGAGGSTEAFF.

The J gene is TRBJ1-6, the V gene TRBV6-6, with D uncertain. This CDR3 is 15 amino acids long. Germline CDR1 MNHNY, CDR2 SVGAGI (reference sequence). Trimming removed 1 base at V and 7 bases at J, with 11 bases between. CDR3 region: CASSYLSAANSPLHF. CDR3 nucleotides: TGTGCCAGCAGTTACTTGTCGGCAGCAAATTCACCCCTCCACTTT.

This chain connects TRBV19 to TRBJ2-5; weak D call: TRBD1 (6 bases). V lost 5 bases and J lost 2, with 15 bases in between. This CDR3 contains 15 residues. Germline V gene data show CDR1 as LNHDA and CDR2 as SQIVND (reference sequence). For the CDR3, the DNA is TGTGCCAGTAGTGGGATTGGGCAGGGGCAAGAGACCCAGTACTTC. The encoded protein is CASSGIGQGQETQYF.

The chain joins TRBV2 to TRBJ2-5; 10 positions match TRBD2. V dropped 6 bases and J dropped 3; count of bases not matched to a gene: 1. The CDR3 contains 13 residues. Germline V gene data show CDR1 as SNHLY and CDR2 as FYNNEI. The chain's CDR3 is CASSGLAEETQYF. In DNA, the CDR3 is TGTGCCAGCAGCGGACTAGCGGAAGAGACCCAGTACTTC.

This clone was picked up one time. The V gene is TRBV2, the J gene TRBJ1-2, with D unclear. The V gene's germline CDR1 is SNHLY and CDR2 FYNNEI. Trimming pared 3 bases from V and 6 bases from J, leaving 5 bases between. CDR3 size: 11 residues. The CDR3 nucleotides read TGTGCCAGCAGTGAGAGGAATGGCTACACCTTC. Amino acid sequence: CASSERNGYTF.

The chain employs TRBV21-1 and TRBJ2-5; no DNA check was done on the table's D call, TRBD1. TRBV21-1 is listed as a pseudogene. The CDR3 contains 17 residues. CDR3 nucleotide sequence: TGTGCCAGCAGCAAAGCCGGGACAGGGCATATTAAGGAGACCCAGTACTTC. Its protein product is CASSKAGTGHIKETQYF.

This clone was detected only once. J is TRBJ1-2 and V is TRBV6-1, with TRBD1 matching over 10 bases. The CDR3 is 15 residues long. V shed 5 bases, J shed 2 bases, and the junction held 5 bases outside the gene matches. Looked up from germline, CDR1 is MNHNS and CDR2 is SASEGT. CDR3: CASSPRTGGNYGYTF. The CDR3 DNA reads TGTGCCAGCAGTCCGCGGACAGGGGGGAACTATGGCTACACCTTC.